Below are 8 T cell receptor beta chains sequenced from a single sample in a study of cytomegalovirus exposure and HLA in healthy donors. In the PCR, 60 Vbeta and 13 Jbeta primers were used. Profiling relied on immunoSEQ multiplex PCR, and the TCRdb table lists in-frame clones only, not all of them. The sample yields roughly 200,000 clones, about three quarters seen once. Sequencing input: PBMCs. The receptors come from a woman in her sixties or seventies in good health and CMV-seropositive.

The chain carries TRBV30 and TRBJ2-7; no clear D gene. The CDR3 totals 13 residues. Trimming removed 0 bases at V and 2 bases at J, with 8 bases between. Germline CDR1 and CDR2: GTSNPN and SVGIG (reference sequence). CDR3 region: CAWSVGLTYEQYF. In DNA, the CDR3 is TGTGCCTGGAGTGTTGGGCTAACCTACGAGCAGTACTTC.

This chain joins TRBV5-1 and TRBJ2-2, with 16 nucleotides matching TRBD2. Germline trimming cut 4 bases from V and 1 base from J; bases unmatched to any gene: 7. Germline V gene data show CDR1 as SGHRS and CDR2 as YFSETQ. This CDR3 is built from 19 residues. DNA of the CDR3: TGCGCCAGCAGCCCGGGACTAGCGGGGGGGATCCGGAACACCGGGGAGCTGTTTTTT. It yields the protein CASSPGLAGGIRNTGELFF.

The CDR3 nucleotides read TGTGCCACGAGGGGACTAGCGGGGAATGAGCAGTTCTTC. This codes for CATRGLAGNEQFF. The chain couples TRBV19 to TRBJ2-1, with TRBD2 matching over 13 bases. The germline V gene encodes CDR1 LNHDA and CDR2 SQIVND (reference sequence). Trimming cost V 10 bases and J 7 bases; bases outside gene matches: 4. The CDR3 runs to 13 residues. The full variable domain, with the rest looked up from reference TRBV19 and TRBJ2-1, is DGGITQSPKYLFRKEGQNVTLSCEQNLNHDAMYWYRQDPGQGLRLIYYSQIVNDFQKGDIAEGYSVSREKKESFPLTVTSAQKNPTAFYLCATRGLAGNEQFFGPGTRLTVL.

A note on this clone: A read error is likely here: a far larger clone is one base away. Other DNA variants within this sample encode the same CDR3. The rearrangement links TRBV5-5 to TRBJ1-1; no definite D call. This CDR3 is 13 amino acids long. The V end lost 1 base, the J end lost 1 base, and 5 bases lay between the germline ends. The germline CDR1 and CDR2 sequences are SGHKS and YYEKEE (reference sequence). The CDR3 DNA is TGTGCCAGCAGCTTGCAGGAGAACACTGAAGCTTTCTTT. Amino acid sequence: CASSLQENTEAFF.

This sequence joins TRBV28 and TRBJ2-7, with 10 bases identical to TRBD2. The V segment lost 0 bases and the J segment 3 bases; nucleotides outside the gene matches: 2. Germline-derived CDR1 and CDR2 are MDHEN and SYDVKM. The CDR3 is 15 residues long. The CDR3 DNA is TGTGCCAGCAGTTTATGGGCTAGCGGGAGCTACGAGCAGTACTTC. This encodes CASSLWASGSYEQYF.

A few counts support this clone. The CDR3 spells CASSFMSSSQYF. DNA of the CDR3: TGTGCCAGCAGTTTTATGTCCAGTTCCCAGTATTTT. V usage is TRBV28 and J usage is TRBJ2-3; D ambiguous. Trimming removed 3 bases at V and 12 bases at J, with 13 bases between. CDR1 and CDR2 from the germline V gene are MDHEN and SYDVKM. The CDR3 extends over 12 amino acids.

This clone has just a few counts. The V call is TRBV7-3, the J call TRBJ2-2, with TRBD1 as a possible D gene (7 bases). The CDR3 loop spans 15 amino acids. Between the trimmed V and J ends, which lost 4 bases and 4 bases, there was a span of 13 bases. CDR1 SGHTA and CDR2 FQGTGA come from the germline V gene. In nucleotides, the CDR3 is TGTGCCAGCAGCTCCTCCCAGGGGGGCACCGGGGAGCTGTTTTTT. Translation gives CASSSSQGGTGELFF. Looking up the rest from reference TRBV7-3 and TRBJ2-2 gives the full variable domain: GAGVSQTPSNKVTEKGKYVELRCDPISGHTALYWYRQSLGQGPEFLIYFQGTGAADDSGLPNDRFFAVRPEGSVSTLKIQRTERGDSAVYLCASSSSQGGTGELFFGEGSRLTVL.

The J gene is TRBJ1-4, the V gene TRBV28; D remains unclear. V was trimmed by 5 bases and J by 8 bases, leaving 15 bases between them. Germline V gene sequence: CDR1 MDHEN, CDR2 SYDVKM. The CDR3 has 14 residues. The CDR3 bases are TGTGCCAGCAGTCCCGACACCTTCCGAGAAAAACTGTTTTTT. Translation gives CASSPDTFREKLFF.